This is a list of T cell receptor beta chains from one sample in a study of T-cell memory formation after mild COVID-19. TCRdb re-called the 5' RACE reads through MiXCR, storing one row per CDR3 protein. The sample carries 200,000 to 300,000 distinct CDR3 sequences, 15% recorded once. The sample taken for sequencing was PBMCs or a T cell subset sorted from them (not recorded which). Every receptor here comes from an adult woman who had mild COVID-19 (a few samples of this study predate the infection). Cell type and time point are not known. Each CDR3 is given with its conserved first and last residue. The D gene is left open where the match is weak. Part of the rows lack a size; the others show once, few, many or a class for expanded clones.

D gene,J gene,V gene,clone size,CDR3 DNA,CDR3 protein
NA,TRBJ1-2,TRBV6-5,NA,TGTGCCAGCAGTTACGGCAGCCCTATCGTAGGCTACACCTTC,CASSYGSPIVGYTF
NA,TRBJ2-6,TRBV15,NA,TGTGCCACCAGCAGAGATTGGAGCTCTGGGGCCAACGTCCTGACTTTC,CATSRDWSSGANVLTF
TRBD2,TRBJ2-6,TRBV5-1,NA,TGCGCCAGCAGCTTGGTAGCTAGCGGGGTAGGGGCCAACGTCCTGACTTTC,CASSLVASGVGANVLTF
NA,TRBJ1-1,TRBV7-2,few,TGTGCCAGCAGCCCACCTGGGGCGAACACTGAAGCTTTCTTT,CASSPPGANTEAFF
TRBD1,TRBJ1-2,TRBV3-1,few,TGTGCCAGCAGCCAGGACAGGAGCTATGGCTACACCTTC,CASSQDRSYGYTF
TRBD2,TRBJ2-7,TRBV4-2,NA,TGTGCCAGCAGCCAAGTCACGGGAGGGCCTAACGAGCAGTACTTC,CASSQVTGGPNEQYF
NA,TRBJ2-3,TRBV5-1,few,TGCGCCAGCAGCCCGGGACGGCCCGGGGGAGATACGCAGTATTTT,CASSPGRPGGDTQYF
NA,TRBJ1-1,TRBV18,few,TGTGCCAGCTCAGGACGTATGAACACTGAAGCTTTCTTT,CASSGRMNTEAFF
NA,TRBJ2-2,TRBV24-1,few,TGTGCCACCAGTGACCCCAAGACGGAATATTTGAACACCGGGGAGCTGTTTTTT,CATSDPKTEYLNTGELFF
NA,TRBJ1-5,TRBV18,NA,TGTGCCAGCGCCGGCGGGGTACAGGAGCCCCAGCATTTT,CASAGGVQEPQHF
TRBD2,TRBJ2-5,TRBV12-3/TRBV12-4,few,TGTGCCAGCAGTACTAGCGGGGCACTCCAAGAGACCCAGTACTTC,CASSTSGALQETQYF
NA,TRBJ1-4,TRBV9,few,TGTGCCAGCAGCCTACCACTGGGGAATGAAAAACTGTTTTTT,CASSLPLGNEKLFF
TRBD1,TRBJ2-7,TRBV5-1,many,TGCGCCAGCAGCGCCGGACAGGGCTACGAGCAGTACTTC,CASSAGQGYEQYF
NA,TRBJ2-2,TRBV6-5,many,TGTGCCAGCAGTTACTCCCCGACTGACACCGGGGAGCTGTTTTTT,CASSYSPTDTGELFF
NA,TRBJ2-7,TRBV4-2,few,TGTGCCAGCAGCCAAGGACTCGGGACCCCTGCTTACGAGCAGTACTTC,CASSQGLGTPAYEQYF
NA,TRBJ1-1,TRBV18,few,TGTGCCAGCTCCGATTCTGGGAACACTGAAGCTTTCTTT,CASSDSGNTEAFF
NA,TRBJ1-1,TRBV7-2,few,TGTGCCAGCAGCTTGAACCCGGGAGTCACTGAAGCTTTCTTT,CASSLNPGVTEAFF
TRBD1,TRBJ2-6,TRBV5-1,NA,TGCGCCAGCAGCACCCGGACAGGGGGCGAGTCTGGGGCCAACGTCCTGACTTTC,CASSTRTGGESGANVLTF
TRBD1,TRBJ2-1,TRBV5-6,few,TGTGCCAGCAGCGGATTCGACAGGGACTACAATGAGCAGTTCTTC,CASSGFDRDYNEQFF
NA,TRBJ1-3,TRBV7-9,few,TGTGCCAGCAGCTTAGGAGTGAACACCATATATTTT,CASSLGVNTIYF
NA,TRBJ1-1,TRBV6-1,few,TGTGCCAGCAGTATAGAGGGGTATACTGAAGCTTTCTTT,CASSIEGYTEAFF
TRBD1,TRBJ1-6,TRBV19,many,TGTGCCAGTAGTCCTCGGACAGGGCTAATGAATTCACCCCTCCACTTT,CASSPRTGLMNSPLHF
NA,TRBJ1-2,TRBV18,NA,TGTGCCAGCCGGTCTCCCGGGAATAACTATGGCTACACCTTC,CASRSPGNNYGYTF
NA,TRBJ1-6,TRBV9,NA,TGTGCCAGCAGCGTAGCGGTGCAGAATAATTCACCCCTCCACTTT,CASSVAVQNNSPLHF
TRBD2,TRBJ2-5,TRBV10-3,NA,TGTGCCATCAGTGAGTCTCTGGCGGGAGTAACGGAGACCCAGTACTTC,CAISESLAGVTETQYF
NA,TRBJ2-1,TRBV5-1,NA,TGCGCCAGCGCCCCGGGACGCAGGGGGGATGAGCAGTTCTTC,CASAPGRRGDEQFF
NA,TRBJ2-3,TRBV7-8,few,TGTGCCAGCAGCCTCAACCTACGGAGAGGAGCAAGCACAGATACGCAGTATTTT,CASSLNLRRGASTDTQYF